The entry below gives a single T cell receptor beta chain sequence along with its context. Its antigen is unknown. Produced via immunoSEQ multiplex PCR; TCRdb's table is partial and in-frame only. The sample holds about 47,000 clones, about 95% seen once. The CDR3 spans 20 residues. Trimming took 4 bases from V and 4 from J; bases not matched to a gene: 23. Germline values: CDR1 SGHVS, CDR2 FQNEAQ. The data stem from a study of graft-versus-host responses after intestinal transplantation. Study information: Every transplant recipient was induced with anti-thymocyte globulin, then maintained on tacrolimus and steroids for about 3 years. Whole-study results and caveats: Declining HvG levels early post-transplant were linked to peak circulating GvH clone levels. Ileal or blood samples showed some GvH clones first, and such clones were also found in recipient marrow.

V gene TRBV7-8 combines with J gene TRBJ1-1; 8 positions agree with TRBD1. Sequences were derived from unstimulated CD8+ T cells sorted from spleen or lymph node cells, sampled before transplant. This TCR was recovered from a human donor who was the organ donor for an intestinal transplant. The CDR3 here is CASSSGGWDRLVSRGTEAFF. CDR3 sequence (DNA): TGTGCCAGCAGCTCAGGGGGCTGGGACAGGCTCGTGTCGAGGGGCACTGAAGCTTTCTTT.